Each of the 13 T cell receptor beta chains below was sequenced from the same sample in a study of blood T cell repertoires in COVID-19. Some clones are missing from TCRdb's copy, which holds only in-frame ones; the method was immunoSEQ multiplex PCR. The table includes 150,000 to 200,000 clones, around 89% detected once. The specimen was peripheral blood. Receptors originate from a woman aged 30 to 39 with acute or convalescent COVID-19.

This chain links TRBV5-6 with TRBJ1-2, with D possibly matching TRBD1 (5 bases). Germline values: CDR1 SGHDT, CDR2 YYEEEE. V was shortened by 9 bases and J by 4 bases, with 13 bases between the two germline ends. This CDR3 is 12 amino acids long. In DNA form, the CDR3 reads TGTGCCACTTCCACAGGACCCTATGGCTACACCTTC. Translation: CATSTGPYGYTF.

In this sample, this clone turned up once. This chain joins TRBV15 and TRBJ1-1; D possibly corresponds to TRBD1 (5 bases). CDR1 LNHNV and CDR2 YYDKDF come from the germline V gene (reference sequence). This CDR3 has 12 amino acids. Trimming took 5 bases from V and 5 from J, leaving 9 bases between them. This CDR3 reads CATSFGGTEAFF. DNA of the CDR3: TGTGCCACCAGCTTTGGGGGGACTGAAGCTTTCTTT. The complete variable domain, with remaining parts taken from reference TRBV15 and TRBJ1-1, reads DAMVIQNPRYQVTQFGKPVTLSCSQTLNHNVMYWYQQKSSQAPKLLFHYYDKDFNNEADTPDNFQSRRPNTSFCFLDIRSPGLGDTAMYLCATSFGGTEAFFGQGTRLTVV.

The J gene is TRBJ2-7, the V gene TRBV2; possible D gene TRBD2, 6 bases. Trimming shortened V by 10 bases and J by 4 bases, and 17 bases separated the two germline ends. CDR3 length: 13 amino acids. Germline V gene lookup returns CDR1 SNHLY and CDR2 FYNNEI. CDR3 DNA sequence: TGTGCCAACCGGGACTGGGGTCGGTACGAGCAGTACTTC. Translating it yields CANRDWGRYEQYF. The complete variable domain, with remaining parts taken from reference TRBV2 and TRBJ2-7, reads EPEVTQTPSHQVTQMGQEVILRCVPISNHLYFYWYRQILGQKVEFLVSFYNNEISEKSEIFDDQFSVERPDGSNFTLKIRSTKLEDSAMYFCANRDWGRYEQYFGPGTRLTVT.

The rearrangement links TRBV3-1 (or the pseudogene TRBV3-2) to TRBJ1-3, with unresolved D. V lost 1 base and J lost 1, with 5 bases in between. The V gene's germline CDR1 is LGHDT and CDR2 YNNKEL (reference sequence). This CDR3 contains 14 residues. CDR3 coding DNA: TGTGCCAGCAGCCAAGTACGGTCTGGAAACACCATATATTTT. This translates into CASSQVRSGNTIYF.

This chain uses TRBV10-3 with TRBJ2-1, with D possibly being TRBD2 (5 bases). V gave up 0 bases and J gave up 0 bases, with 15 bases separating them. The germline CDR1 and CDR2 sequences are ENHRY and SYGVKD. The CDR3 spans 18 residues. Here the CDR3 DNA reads TGTGCCATCAGTGAGTCCCCGGCTAGCCTCAGCTCCTACAATGAGCAGTTCTTC. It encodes CAISESPASLSSYNEQFF.

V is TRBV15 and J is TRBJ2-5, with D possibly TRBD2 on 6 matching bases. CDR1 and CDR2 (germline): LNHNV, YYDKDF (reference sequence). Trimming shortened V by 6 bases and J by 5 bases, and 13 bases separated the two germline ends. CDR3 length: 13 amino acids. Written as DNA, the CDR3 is TGTGCCACCAGTCTTTACAGCGGGGAGACCCAGTACTTC. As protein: CATSLYSGETQYF.

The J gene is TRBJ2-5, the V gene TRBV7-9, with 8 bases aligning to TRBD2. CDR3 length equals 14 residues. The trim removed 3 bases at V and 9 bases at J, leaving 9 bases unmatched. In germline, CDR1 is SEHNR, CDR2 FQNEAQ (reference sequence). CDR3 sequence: CASSFSGATEAQYF. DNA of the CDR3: TGTGCCAGCAGCTTTAGCGGGGCCACGGAGGCCCAGTACTTC.

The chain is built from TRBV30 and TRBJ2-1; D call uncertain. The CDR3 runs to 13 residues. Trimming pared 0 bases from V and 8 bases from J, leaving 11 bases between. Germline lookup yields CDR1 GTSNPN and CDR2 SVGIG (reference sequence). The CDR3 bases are TGTGCCTGGAGTGTCGGTCTGCCTGATGAGCAGTTCTTC. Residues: CAWSVGLPDEQFF.

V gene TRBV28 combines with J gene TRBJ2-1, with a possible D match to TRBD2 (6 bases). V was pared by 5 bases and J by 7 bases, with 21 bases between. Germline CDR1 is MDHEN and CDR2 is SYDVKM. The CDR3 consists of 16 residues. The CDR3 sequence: CASSITWGVRRNEQFF. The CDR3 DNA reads TGTGCCAGCAGTATCACGTGGGGGGTCCGTCGGAATGAGCAGTTCTTC.

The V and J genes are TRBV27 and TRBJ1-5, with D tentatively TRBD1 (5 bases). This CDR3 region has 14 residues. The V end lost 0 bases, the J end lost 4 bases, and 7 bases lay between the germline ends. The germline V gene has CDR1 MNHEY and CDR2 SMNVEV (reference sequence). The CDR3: CASSLSGANQPQHF. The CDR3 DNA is TGTGCCAGCAGTTTATCAGGGGCTAATCAGCCCCAGCATTTT.

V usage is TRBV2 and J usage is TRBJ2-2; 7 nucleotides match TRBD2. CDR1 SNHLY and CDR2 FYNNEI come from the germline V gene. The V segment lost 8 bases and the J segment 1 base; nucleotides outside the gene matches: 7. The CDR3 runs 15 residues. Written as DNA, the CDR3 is TGTGCCAGCGGGGGGGAGGGCTTGAACACCGGGGAGCTGTTTTTT. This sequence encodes CASGGEGLNTGELFF. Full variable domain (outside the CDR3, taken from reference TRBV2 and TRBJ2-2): EPEVTQTPSHQVTQMGQEVILRCVPISNHLYFYWYRQILGQKVEFLVSFYNNEISEKSEIFDDQFSVERPDGSNFTLKIRSTKLEDSAMYFCASGGEGLNTGELFFGEGSRLTVL.

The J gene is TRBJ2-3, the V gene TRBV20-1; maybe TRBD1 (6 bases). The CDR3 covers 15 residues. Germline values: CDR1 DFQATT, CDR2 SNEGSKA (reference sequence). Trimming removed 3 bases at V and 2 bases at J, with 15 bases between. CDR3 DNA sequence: TGCAGTGCTAGTGACAGGAGAGGGTACACAGATACGCAGTATTTT. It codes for CSASDRRGYTDTQYF.

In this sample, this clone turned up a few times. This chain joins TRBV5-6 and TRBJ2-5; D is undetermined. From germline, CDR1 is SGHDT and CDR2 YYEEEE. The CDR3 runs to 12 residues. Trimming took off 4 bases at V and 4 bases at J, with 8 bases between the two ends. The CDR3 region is CASSLMLETQYF. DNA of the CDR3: TGTGCCAGCAGCCTAATGCTAGAGACCCAGTACTTC.